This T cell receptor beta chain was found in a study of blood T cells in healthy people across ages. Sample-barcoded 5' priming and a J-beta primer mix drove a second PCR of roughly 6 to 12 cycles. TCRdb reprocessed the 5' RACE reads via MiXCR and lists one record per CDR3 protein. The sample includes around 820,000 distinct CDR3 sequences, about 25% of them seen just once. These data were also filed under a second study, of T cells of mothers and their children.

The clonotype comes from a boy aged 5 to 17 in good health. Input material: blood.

CDR3 DNA sequence: TGTGCCAGCAGTTTCCGTATGGGTGACACCTACGAGCAGTACTTC. Translated: CASSFRMGDTYEQYF. This rearrangement joins TRBV28 to TRBJ2-7; D gene ambiguous. The germline V gene has CDR1 MDHEN and CDR2 SYDVKM. V was shortened by 3 bases and J by 2 bases, with 14 bases between the two germline ends. The CDR3 loop spans 15 amino acids.